Sequencing of this TCR beta chain was carried out in a study of T cell changes during pregnancy in multiple sclerosis. The CDR3 has 15 amino acids. With 0 bases removed from V and 5 bases from J, the gap between germline ends came to 12 bases. Germline lookup yields CDR1 LNHNV and CDR2 YYDKDF (reference sequence). This table comes from immunoSEQ multiplex PCR, and its TCRdb copy is limited to in-frame clones, with some not included. In the table there are about 53,000 clones, around 90% of which are singletons. The clonotype originates from a female donor with multiple sclerosis, enrolled in a pregnancy study. The chain uses TRBV15 and TRBJ2-3, with a weak D call TRBD1 (6 bases). The source was CD4+ T cells from peripheral blood mononuclear cells, collected in the third trimester of pregnancy. CDR3 in amino acids: CATSRESPGVDTQYF. The CDR3 region has the DNA TGTGCCACCAGCAGAGAAAGCCCAGGGGTAGATACGCAGTATTTT.